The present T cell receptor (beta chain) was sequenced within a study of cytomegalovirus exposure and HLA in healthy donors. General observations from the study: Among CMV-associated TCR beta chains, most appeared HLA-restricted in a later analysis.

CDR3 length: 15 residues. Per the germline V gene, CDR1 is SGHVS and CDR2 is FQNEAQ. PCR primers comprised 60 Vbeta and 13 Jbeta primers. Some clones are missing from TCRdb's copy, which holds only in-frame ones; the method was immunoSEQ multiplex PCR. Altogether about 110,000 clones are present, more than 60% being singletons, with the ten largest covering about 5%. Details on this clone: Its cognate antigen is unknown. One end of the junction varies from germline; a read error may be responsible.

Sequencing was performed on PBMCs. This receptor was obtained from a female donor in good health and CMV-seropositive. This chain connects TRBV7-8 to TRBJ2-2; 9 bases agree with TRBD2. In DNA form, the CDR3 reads TGTGCCAGCAGCCTAGCGGGGCCGAACACCGGGGAGCTGTTTTTT. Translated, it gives CASSLAGPNTGELFF.